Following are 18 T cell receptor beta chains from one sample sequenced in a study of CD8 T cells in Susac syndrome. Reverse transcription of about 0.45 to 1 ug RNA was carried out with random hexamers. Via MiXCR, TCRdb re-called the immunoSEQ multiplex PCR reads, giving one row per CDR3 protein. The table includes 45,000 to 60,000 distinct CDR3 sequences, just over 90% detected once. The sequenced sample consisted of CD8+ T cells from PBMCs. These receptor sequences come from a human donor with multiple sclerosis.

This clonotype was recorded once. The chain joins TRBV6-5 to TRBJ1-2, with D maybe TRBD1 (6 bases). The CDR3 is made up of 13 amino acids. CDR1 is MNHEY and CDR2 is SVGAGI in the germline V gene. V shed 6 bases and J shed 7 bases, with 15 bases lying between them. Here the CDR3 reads CASSPQGKAGYTF. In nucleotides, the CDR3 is TGTGCCAGCAGCCCACAGGGTAAAGCTGGCTACACCTTC.

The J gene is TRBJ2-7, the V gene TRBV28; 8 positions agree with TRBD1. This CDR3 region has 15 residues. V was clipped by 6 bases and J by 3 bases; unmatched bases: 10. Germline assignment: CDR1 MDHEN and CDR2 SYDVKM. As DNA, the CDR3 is TGTGCCAGCAGCCAAACCGGGACAGGCAACTACGAGCAGTACTTC. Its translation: CASSQTGTGNYEQYF.

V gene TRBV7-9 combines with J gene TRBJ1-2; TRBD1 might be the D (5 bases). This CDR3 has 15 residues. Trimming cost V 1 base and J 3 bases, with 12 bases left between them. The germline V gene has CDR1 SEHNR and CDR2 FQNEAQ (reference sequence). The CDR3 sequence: CASSLGEGPYYGYTF. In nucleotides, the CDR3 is TGTGCCAGCAGCTTAGGTGAGGGACCCTACTATGGCTACACCTTC.

The CDR3 sequence is CASSLRMNTEAFF. As DNA, the CDR3 is TGTGCCAGCAGCCTACGTATGAACACTGAAGCTTTCTTT. The chain carries TRBV7-7 and TRBJ1-1, with D hard to call. This CDR3 is built from 13 residues. The V end was cut by 5 bases, the J end by 0 bases, with 7 bases between. The germline V gene encodes CDR1 SSHAT and CDR2 FNYEAQ (reference sequence).

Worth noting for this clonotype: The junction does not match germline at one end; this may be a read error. The CDR3 here is CASSVEGTAAF. DNA for the CDR3: TGTGCCAGCAGCGTAGAGGGGACCGCCGCTTTT. The chain is built from TRBV9 and TRBJ1-3; possibly TRBD1 for D (5 bases). CDR1 and CDR2 (germline): SGDLS, YYNGEE. The CDR3 spans 11 residues. Full variable domain (rest looked up from reference TRBV9 and TRBJ1-3): DSGVTQTPKHLITATGQRVTLRCSPRSGDLSVYWYQQSLDQGLQFLIQYYNGEERAKGNILERFSAQQFPDLHSELNLSSLELGDSALYFCASSVEGTAAFGEGSWLTVV.

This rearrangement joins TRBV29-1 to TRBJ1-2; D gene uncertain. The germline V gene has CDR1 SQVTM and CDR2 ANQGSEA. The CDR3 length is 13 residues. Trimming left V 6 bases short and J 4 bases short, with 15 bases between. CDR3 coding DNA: TGCAGCGTCGACCGCCCGGGCGGCTATGGCTACACCTTC. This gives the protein CSVDRPGGYGYTF.

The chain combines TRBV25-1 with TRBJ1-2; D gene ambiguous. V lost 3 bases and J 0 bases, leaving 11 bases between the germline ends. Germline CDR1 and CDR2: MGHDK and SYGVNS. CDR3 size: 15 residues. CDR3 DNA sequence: TGTGCCAGCAGTGACCTCCGGACGGCTAACTATGGCTACACCTTC. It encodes CASSDLRTANYGYTF.

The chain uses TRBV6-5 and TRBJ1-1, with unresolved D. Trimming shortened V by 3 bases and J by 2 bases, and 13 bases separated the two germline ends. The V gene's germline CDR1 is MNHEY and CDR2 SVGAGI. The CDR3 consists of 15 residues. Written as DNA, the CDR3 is TGTGCCAGCAGTTATGGGATGACGGGAAACACTGAAGCTTTCTTT. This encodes CASSYGMTGNTEAFF.

The CDR3 loop reads CASSLTGNQPQHF. CDR3 coding DNA: TGTGCCAGCAGCTTAACGGGCAATCAGCCCCAGCATTTT. V is TRBV7-9 and J is TRBJ1-5; D remains ambiguous. Germline lookup yields CDR1 SEHNR and CDR2 FQNEAQ (reference sequence). The germline V and J ends were trimmed by 2 bases and 2 bases, with 4 bases remaining between them. The CDR3 covers 13 residues.

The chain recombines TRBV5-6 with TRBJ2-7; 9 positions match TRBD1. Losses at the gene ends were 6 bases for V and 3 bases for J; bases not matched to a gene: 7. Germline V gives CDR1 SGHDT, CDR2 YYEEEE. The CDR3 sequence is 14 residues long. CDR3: CASTGTGINYEQYF. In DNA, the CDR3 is TGTGCCAGCACCGGGACAGGGATTAACTACGAGCAGTACTTC. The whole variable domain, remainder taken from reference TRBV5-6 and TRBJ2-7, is DAGVTQSPTHLIKTRGQQVTLRCSPKSGHDTVSWYQQALGQGPQFIFQYYEEEERQRGNFPDRFSGHQFPNYSSELNVNALLLGDSALYLCASTGTGINYEQYFGPGTRLTVT.

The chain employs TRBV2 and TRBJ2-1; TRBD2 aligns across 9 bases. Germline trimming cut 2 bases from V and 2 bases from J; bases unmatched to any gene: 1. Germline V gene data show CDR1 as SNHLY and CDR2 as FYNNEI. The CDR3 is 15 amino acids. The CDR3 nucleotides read TGTGCCAGCAGTGAACCTAGCGGGGCCTACAATGAGCAGTTCTTC. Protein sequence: CASSEPSGAYNEQFF. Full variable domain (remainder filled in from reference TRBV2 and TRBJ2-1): EPEVTQTPSHQVTQMGQEVILRCVPISNHLYFYWYRQILGQKVEFLVSFYNNEISEKSEIFDDQFSVERPDGSNFTLKIRSTKLEDSAMYFCASSEPSGAYNEQFFGPGTRLTVL.

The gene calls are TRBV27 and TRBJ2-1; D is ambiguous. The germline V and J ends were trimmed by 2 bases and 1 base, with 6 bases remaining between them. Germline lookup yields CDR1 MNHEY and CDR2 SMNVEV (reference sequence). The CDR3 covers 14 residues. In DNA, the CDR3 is TGTGCCAGCAGTTTAACGGGTTCCTACAATGAGCAGTTCTTC. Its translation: CASSLTGSYNEQFF.

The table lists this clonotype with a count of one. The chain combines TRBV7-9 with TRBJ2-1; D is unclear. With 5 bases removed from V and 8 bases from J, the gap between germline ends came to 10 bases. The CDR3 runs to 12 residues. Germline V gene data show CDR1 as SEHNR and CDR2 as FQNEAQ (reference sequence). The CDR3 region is CASSPPSDEQFF. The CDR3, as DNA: TGTGCCAGCAGCCCACCCAGCGATGAGCAGTTCTTC. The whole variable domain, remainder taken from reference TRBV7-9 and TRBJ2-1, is DTGVSQNPRHKITKRGQNVTFRCDPISEHNRLYWYRQTLGQGPEFLTYFQNEAQLEKSRLLSDRFSAERPKGSFSTLEIQRTEQGDSAMYLCASSPPSDEQFFGPGTRLTVL.

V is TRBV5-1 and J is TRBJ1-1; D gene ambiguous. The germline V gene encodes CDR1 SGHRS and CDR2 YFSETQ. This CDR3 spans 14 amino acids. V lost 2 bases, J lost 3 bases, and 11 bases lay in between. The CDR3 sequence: CASSFEGPYTEAFF. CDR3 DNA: TGCGCCAGCAGCTTTGAGGGCCCCTACACTGAAGCTTTCTTT.

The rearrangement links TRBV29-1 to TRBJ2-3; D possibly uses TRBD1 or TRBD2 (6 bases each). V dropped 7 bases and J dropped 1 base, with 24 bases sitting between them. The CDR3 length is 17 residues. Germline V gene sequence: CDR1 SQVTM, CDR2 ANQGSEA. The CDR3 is CSGDDALGGRGTDTQYF. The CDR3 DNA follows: TGCAGCGGAGACGACGCCCTCGGGGGCAGGGGCACAGATACGCAGTATTTT.

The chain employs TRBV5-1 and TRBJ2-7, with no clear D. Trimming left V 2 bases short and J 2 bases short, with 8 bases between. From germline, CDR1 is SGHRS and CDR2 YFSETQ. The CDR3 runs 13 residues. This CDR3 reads CASSFTDTYEQYF. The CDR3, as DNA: TGCGCCAGCAGCTTTACAGACACCTACGAGCAGTACTTC.

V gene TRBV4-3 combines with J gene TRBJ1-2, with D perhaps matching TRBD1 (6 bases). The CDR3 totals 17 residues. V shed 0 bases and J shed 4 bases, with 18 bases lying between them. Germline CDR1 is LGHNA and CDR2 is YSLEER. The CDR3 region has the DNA TGCGCCAGCAGCCAAGATTTGAAGCAGGGGTGGCCCTATGGCTACACCTTC. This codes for CASSQDLKQGWPYGYTF.

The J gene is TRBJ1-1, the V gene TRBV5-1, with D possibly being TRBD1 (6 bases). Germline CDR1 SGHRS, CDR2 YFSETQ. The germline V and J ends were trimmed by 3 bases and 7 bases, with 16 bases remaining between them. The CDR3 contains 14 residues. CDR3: CASSWMWLDSEAFF. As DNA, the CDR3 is TGCGCCAGCAGCTGGATGTGGTTGGACAGTGAAGCTTTCTTT.